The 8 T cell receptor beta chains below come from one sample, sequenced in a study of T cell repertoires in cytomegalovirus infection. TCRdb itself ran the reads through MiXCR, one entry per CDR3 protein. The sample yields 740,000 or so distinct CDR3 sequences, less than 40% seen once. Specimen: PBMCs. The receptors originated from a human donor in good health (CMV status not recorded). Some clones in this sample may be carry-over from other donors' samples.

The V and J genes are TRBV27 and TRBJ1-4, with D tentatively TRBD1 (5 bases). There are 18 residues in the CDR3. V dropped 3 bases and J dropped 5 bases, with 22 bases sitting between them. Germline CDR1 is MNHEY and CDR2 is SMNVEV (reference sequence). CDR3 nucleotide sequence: TGTGCCAGCAGTTTCCTCCGGGGGGTACGGCTCCCAAATGAAAAACTGTTTTTT. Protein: CASSFLRGVRLPNEKLFF.

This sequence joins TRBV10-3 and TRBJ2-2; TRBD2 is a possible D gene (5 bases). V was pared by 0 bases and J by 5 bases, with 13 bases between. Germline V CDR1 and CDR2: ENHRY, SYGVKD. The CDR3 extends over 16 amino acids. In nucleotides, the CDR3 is TGTGCCATCAGTGAGTCTCCAACGGGAATGACCGGGGAGCTGTTTTTT. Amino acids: CAISESPTGMTGELFF.

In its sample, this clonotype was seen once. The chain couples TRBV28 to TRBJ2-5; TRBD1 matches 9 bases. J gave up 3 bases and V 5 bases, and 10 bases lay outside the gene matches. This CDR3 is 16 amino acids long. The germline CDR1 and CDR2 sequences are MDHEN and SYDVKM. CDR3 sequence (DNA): TGTGCCAGCAGTATTCAGACAGGGGGAATCGAAGAGACCCAGTACTTC. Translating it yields CASSIQTGGIEETQYF.

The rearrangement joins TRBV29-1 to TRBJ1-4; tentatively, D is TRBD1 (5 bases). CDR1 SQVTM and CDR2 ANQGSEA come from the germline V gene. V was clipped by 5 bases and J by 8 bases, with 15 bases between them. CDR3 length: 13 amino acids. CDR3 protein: CSVLARAGEKLFF. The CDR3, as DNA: TGCAGCGTTCTCGCCAGGGCGGGGGAAAAACTGTTTTTT.

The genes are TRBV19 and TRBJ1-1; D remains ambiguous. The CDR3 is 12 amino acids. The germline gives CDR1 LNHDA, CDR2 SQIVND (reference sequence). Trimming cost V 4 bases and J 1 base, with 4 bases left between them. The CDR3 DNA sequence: TGTGCCAGTAGTAAGGGGAACACTGAAGCTTTCTTT. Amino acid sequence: CASSKGNTEAFF.

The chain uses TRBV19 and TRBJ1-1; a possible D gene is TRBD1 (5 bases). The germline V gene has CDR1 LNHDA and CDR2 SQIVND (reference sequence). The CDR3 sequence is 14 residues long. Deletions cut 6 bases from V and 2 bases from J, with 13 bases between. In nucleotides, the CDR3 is TGTGCCAGTAGGCTACAGGTGGGCAACACTGAAGCTTTCTTT. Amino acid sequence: CASRLQVGNTEAFF.

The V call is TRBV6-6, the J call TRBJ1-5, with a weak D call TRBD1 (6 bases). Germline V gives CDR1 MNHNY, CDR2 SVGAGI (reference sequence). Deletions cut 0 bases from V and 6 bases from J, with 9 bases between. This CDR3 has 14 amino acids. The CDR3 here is CASSYSRGVQPQHF. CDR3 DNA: TGTGCCAGCAGTTACTCGAGGGGGGTTCAGCCCCAGCATTTT.

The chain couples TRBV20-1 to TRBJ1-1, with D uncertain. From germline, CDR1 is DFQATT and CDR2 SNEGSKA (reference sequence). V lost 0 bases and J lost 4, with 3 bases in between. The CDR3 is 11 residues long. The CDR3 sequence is CSARDGTEAFF. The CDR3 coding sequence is TGCAGTGCTAGAGATGGCACTGAAGCTTTCTTT.